These 11 T cell receptor beta chains came from one sample sequenced in a study of healthy donors' naive CD4 and CD8 T cells. Starting from approximately 500 ng of total RNA, TCR libraries were made with linear amplification. A single record per CDR3 protein comes from TCRdb applying MiXCR to the reads. The sample gives around 180,000 distinct CDR3 sequences, over 60% of which show up once; about 2.3% is in the top ten. The sample taken for sequencing was naive CD4+ and CD8+ T cells sorted from blood, pooled from several donors. The receptor source for this set is a pool of human donors in good health; the sample pools cells from several healthy donors.

The genes are TRBV27 and TRBJ1-6, with D hard to call. V was shortened by 4 bases and J by 6 bases, with 16 bases between the two germline ends. Germline CDR1 and CDR2: MNHEY and SMNVEV (reference sequence). The CDR3 runs to 16 residues. The CDR3 DNA reads TGTGCCAGCAGTTCGGTCCTGGGCGGGTTTAATTCACCCCTCCACTTT. Protein product: CASSSVLGGFNSPLHF.

V is TRBV29-1 and J is TRBJ2-5, with 12 bases that match TRBD2. Germline CDR1 is SQVTM and CDR2 is ANQGSEA. V lost 8 bases and J lost 5; bases outside the gene matches: 9. The CDR3 spans 14 residues. CDR3 nucleotides: TGCAGCCTAGGGACTAGCGGGCTCGGGGAGACCCAGTACTTC. It is translated as CSLGTSGLGETQYF.

This rearrangement joins TRBV19 to TRBJ2-6; 9 nucleotides match TRBD2. With 7 bases clipped from V and 3 bases from J, the junction kept 7 bases outside the gene matches. The CDR3 sequence is 16 residues long. CDR1 LNHDA and CDR2 SQIVND come from the germline V gene (reference sequence). Here the CDR3 DNA reads TGTGCCAGTACGGGCGGGAGGGCCGGTGGGGCCAACGTCCTGACTTTC. It codes for CASTGGRAGGANVLTF. Combining the CDR3 with reference TRBV19 and TRBJ2-6 gives the whole variable domain DGGITQSPKYLFRKEGQNVTLSCEQNLNHDAMYWYRQDPGQGLRLIYYSQIVNDFQKGDIAEGYSVSREKKESFPLTVTSAQKNPTAFYLCASTGGRAGGANVLTFGAGSRLTVL.

This clonotype has only a few counts. J is TRBJ1-3 and V is TRBV29-1; 7 nucleotides agree with TRBD1. Per the germline V gene, CDR1 is SQVTM and CDR2 is ANQGSEA. The CDR3 length is 13 residues. The J segment lost 0 bases and the V segment lost 4 bases, leaving 0 bases of the junction unmatched. CDR3 DNA: TGCAGCGTTGGGACAGGCTCTGGAAACACCATATATTTT. It specifies CSVGTGSGNTIYF. The variable domain in full, with the rest retrieved from reference TRBV29-1 and TRBJ1-3, is SAVISQKPSRDICQRGTSLTIQCQVDSQVTMMFWYRQQPGQSLTLIATANQGSEATYESGFVIDKFPISRPNLTFSTLTVSNMSPEDSSIYLCSVGTGSGNTIYFGEGSWLTVV.

The chain links TRBV12-3 or TRBV12-4 to TRBJ2-7, with D maybe TRBD1 (6 bases). This CDR3 region has 15 residues. V lost 5 bases and J 0 bases, leaving 14 bases between the germline ends. CDR3 amino acids: CASSKHRDNSYEQYF. CDR3 bases: TGTGCCAGCAGTAAGCACCGGGACAACTCCTACGAGCAGTACTTC.

This clonotype was seen just once. The CDR3 ends on some other residue instead of the conserved phenylalanine or tryptophan, so this is likely a read error. The genes are TRBV30 and TRBJ1-2, with 10 bases lining up with TRBD1. The CDR3 extends over 14 amino acids. The V segment lost 2 bases and the J segment 4 bases; nucleotides outside the gene matches: 4. Germline V CDR1 and CDR2: GTSNPN, SVGIG (reference sequence). The CDR3 DNA follows: TGTGCCTGGAGTCCGGGACAGGGGATCTATGGCTACACCCTC. It translates to CAWSPGQGIYGYTL.

The rearrangement joins TRBV5-6 to TRBJ2-7, with 9 bases matching TRBD1. Germline CDR1 SGHDT, CDR2 YYEEEE. The CDR3 spans 15 residues. With V trimmed by 4 bases and J by 1 base, 6 bases remained unmatched. The CDR3 protein is CASSAYGTGSYEQYF. CDR3 nucleotide sequence: TGTGCCAGCAGCGCGTACGGGACAGGGTCCTACGAGCAGTACTTC.

The V gene is TRBV29-1, the J gene TRBJ2-1, with 8 bases matching TRBD2. Germline trimming cut 3 bases from V and 8 bases from J; bases unmatched to any gene: 9. This CDR3 is 14 amino acids long. Germline CDR1 is SQVTM and CDR2 is ANQGSEA. CDR3 bases: TGCAGCGTTGAGGACGGCGGGAGGAGCCATGAGCAGTTCTTC. Protein sequence: CSVEDGGRSHEQFF.

The table lists this clonotype with a count of one. The rearrangement uses TRBV29-1 and TRBJ2-7, with TRBD2 matching over 10 bases. With 1 base clipped from V and 4 bases from J, the junction kept 1 base outside the gene matches. CDR3 size: 13 residues. The germline V gene has CDR1 SQVTM and CDR2 ANQGSEA. The DNA for the CDR3 is TGCAGCGTTGAAGCTAGCGGGAGATACGAGCAGTACTTC. Protein sequence: CSVEASGRYEQYF.

The chain carries TRBV29-1 and TRBJ2-7; D remains unclear. The germline CDR1 and CDR2 sequences are SQVTM and ANQGSEA. The V and J ends lost 5 bases and 3 bases respectively, with 11 bases between them. The CDR3 extends over 12 amino acids. The CDR3: CSVPGLDYEQYF. The DNA of the CDR3 is TGCAGCGTTCCGGGCCTAGACTACGAGCAGTACTTC.

The chain is built from TRBV27 and TRBJ1-1; 7 bases match TRBD1. V was pared by 6 bases and J by 1 base, with 5 bases of the junction left unmatched. The CDR3 is made up of 14 amino acids. Germline CDR1 and CDR2: MNHEY and SMNVEV (reference sequence). CDR3 sequence: CASSPTGWNTEAFF. CDR3 DNA sequence: TGTGCCAGCAGCCCGACAGGGTGGAACACTGAAGCTTTCTTT.